One sample yielded the 5 T cell receptor beta chains listed below, sequenced in a study of shared clonotypes between healthy human individuals. The protocol was immunoSEQ multiplex PCR, while the TCRdb copy is restricted to in-frame clones and leaves out a portion. The table shows about 2.4 million clones, with 93% occurring only once. Material: naive CD4+ T cells from PBMCs. This sample's subset: CD45RA+ positively selected. The receptors were sampled from a young man in good health. Some clones in this sample may be carry-over from other donors' samples.

The V call is TRBV28, the J call TRBJ2-4; D is ambiguous. With 4 bases removed from V and 3 bases from J, the gap between germline ends came to 7 bases. Germline CDR1 is MDHEN and CDR2 is SYDVKM. The CDR3 is 13 amino acids. In DNA form, the CDR3 reads TGTGCCAGCAGTTCATCCCTCAAAAACATTCAGTACTTC. Translating gives CASSSSLKNIQYF.

V is TRBV7-9 and J is TRBJ2-7; 8 positions agree with TRBD2. The ends lost 5 bases at V and 2 bases at J; junction bases unmatched: 11. The CDR3 extends over 16 amino acids. Germline CDR1 and CDR2: SEHNR and FQNEAQ (reference sequence). The CDR3 is CASSPSRLAGPYEQYF. CDR3 DNA sequence: TGTGCCAGCAGCCCTAGCAGGCTAGCGGGTCCCTACGAGCAGTACTTC.

The V call is TRBV21-1, the J call TRBJ2-1; TRBD2, the table's D call, lacks a check against the DNA. TRBV21-1 represents a pseudogene. The CDR3 totals 14 residues. The CDR3 DNA reads TGTGCCAGCAGCAAAGTATGGTCTAGCGCCGGAGAGTTCTTC. Its translation: CASSKVWSSAGEFF.

V gene TRBV20-1 combines with J gene TRBJ2-3; D may match TRBD1 or TRBD2 (5 bases each). This CDR3 contains 11 residues. Germline CDR1 is DFQATT and CDR2 is SNEGSKA (reference sequence). Trimming left V 6 bases short and J 4 bases short, with 8 bases between. The CDR3 is CSAGRADTQYF. For the CDR3, the DNA is TGCAGTGCGGGACGAGCAGATACGCAGTATTTT.

The CDR3 DNA follows: TGTGCCAGCAGCTTATTACCCAGGGCCGTAAATCAGCCCCAGCATTTT. It encodes CASSLLPRAVNQPQHF. This sequence joins TRBV7-2 and TRBJ1-5, with a tentative D call TRBD1 (5 bases). Germline values: CDR1 SGHTA, CDR2 FQGNSA. Deletions cut 2 bases from V and 4 bases from J, with 15 bases between. This CDR3 spans 16 amino acids. Drawing the rest from reference TRBV7-2 and TRBJ1-5, the complete variable domain is GAGVSQSPSNKVTEKGKDVELRCDPISGHTALYWYRQSLGQGLEFLIYFQGNSAPDKSGLPSDRFSAERTGGSVSTLTIQRTQQEDSAVYLCASSLLPRAVNQPQHFGDGTRLSIL.